This T cell receptor (beta chain) comes out of a study of early T cells in non-severe SARS-CoV-2 infection. About the study: Alpha and beta chains were unpaired, from unsorted whole-blood bulk RNA. Whole-study findings and limits: VDJdb matching favored anti-spike CD8 responses, missing private and CD4 specificities.

Germline loops: CDR1 SGDLS, CDR2 YYNGEE. The ends lost 4 bases at V and 1 base at J; junction bases unmatched: 4. CDR3 size: 14 residues. This clonotype was detected a few times. Its target is not known. Researchers tagged individual cDNA molecules with unique molecular identifiers. TCRdb reprocessed the 5' RACE reads with MiXCR, giving one entry per CDR3 protein. The top ten hold 5.1% of the sample, which has approximately 90,000 distinct CDR3 sequences, 16% seen once. The chain employs TRBV9 and TRBJ1-1, with 7 bases matching TRBD1. Material: whole blood, obtained at baseline. The origin of this receptor is an adult who was a healthcare worker with PCR-confirmed SARS-CoV-2 infection or an uninfected control (not recorded which). CDR3 DNA: TGTGCCAGCAGCCCGTGGACAGGGAACACTGAAGCTTTCTTT. It translates to CASSPWTGNTEAFF.